This TCR beta chain was retrieved from a study of identical twins. Overall study findings and caveats: The degree of excess twin sharing was weaker in beta out-of-frame sequences.

Template switching introduced a universal primer site, and the cDNA bore unique molecular identifiers. In TCRdb, the 5' RACE reads were re-called with MiXCR into one record per CDR3 protein. Found here are 200,000 or so distinct CDR3 sequences, approximately 15% of them singletons; the top ten hold 40%. With respect to this clonotype: Its matching antigen is unknown. A much larger clone is a single base away; this may be a read error.

CDR3 length equals 15 residues. Looked up from germline, CDR1 is LGHDT and CDR2 is YNNKEL (reference sequence). These data were also filed under a second study, of T cells expressing NK-cell markers. This second study notes: Dominant NKG2C+ clonotypes were found to form about 1.0-7.5% of CD8+ T cells in five to seven donors. Similarly, these clonotypes led the CD3+CD56-NKG2C+ fraction as well in a few donors.

V gene TRBV3-1 combines with J gene TRBJ2-1, with 10 nucleotides matching TRBD2. This TCR came from a woman aged 18-29 years in good health. The sequencing sample was made of CD8+ T cells sorted from blood. The CDR3 bases are TGTGCCTGCAGCGTAGGACTAGCGGCAAACAATGAGCAGTTCTTC. Protein product: CACSVGLAANNEQFF.